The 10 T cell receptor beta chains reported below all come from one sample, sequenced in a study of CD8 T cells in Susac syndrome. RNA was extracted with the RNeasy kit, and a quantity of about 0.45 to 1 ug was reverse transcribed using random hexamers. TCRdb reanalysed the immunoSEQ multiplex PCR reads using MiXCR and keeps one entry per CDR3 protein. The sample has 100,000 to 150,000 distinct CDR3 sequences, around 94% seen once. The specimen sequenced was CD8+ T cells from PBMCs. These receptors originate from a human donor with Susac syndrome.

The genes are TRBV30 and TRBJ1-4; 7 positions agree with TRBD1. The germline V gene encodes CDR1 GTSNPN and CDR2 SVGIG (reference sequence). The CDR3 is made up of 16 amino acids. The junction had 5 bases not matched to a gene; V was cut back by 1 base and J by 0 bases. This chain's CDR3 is CAWSEGQFATNEKLFF. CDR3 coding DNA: TGTGCCTGGAGTGAGGGACAGTTTGCAACTAATGAAAAACTGTTTTTT.

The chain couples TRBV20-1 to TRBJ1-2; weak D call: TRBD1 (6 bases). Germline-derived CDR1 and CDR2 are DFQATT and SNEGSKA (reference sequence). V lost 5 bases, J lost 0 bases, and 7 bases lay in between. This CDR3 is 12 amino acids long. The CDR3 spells CSAEGANYGYTF. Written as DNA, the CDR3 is TGCAGTGCTGAGGGGGCTAACTATGGCTACACCTTC.

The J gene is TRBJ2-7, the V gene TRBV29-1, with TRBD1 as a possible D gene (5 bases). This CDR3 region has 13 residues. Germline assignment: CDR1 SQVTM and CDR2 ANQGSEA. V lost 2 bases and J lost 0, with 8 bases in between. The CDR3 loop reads CSVEQGSSYEQYF. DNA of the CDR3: TGCAGCGTTGAACAGGGAAGCTCCTACGAGCAGTACTTC.

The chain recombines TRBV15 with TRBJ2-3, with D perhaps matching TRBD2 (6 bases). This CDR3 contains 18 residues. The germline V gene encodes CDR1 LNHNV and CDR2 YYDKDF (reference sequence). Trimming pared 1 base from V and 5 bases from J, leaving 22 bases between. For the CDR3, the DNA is TGTGCCACCAGCAGAGGTTACCAGGCGGGAACCGGGCGAGATACGCAGTATTTT. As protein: CATSRGYQAGTGRDTQYF. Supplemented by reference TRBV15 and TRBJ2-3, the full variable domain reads DAMVIQNPRYQVTQFGKPVTLSCSQTLNHNVMYWYQQKSSQAPKLLFHYYDKDFNNEADTPDNFQSRRPNTSFCFLDIRSPGLGDTAMYLCATSRGYQAGTGRDTQYFGPGTRLTVL.

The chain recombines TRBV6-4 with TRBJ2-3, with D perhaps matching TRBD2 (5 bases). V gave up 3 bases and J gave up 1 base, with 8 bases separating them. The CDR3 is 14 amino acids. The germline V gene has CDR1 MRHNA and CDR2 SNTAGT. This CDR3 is CASSEVGGTDTQYF. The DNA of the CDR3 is TGTGCCAGCAGTGAAGTCGGGGGCACAGATACGCAGTATTTT.

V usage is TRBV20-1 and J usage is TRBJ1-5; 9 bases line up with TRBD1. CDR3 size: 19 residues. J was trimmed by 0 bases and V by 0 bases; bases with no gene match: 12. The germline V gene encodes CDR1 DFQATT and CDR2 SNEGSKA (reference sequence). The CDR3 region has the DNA TGCAGTGCTAGAGATCCAGACAGGGGGACTCCTTATAGCAATCAGCCCCAGCATTTT. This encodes CSARDPDRGTPYSNQPQHF.

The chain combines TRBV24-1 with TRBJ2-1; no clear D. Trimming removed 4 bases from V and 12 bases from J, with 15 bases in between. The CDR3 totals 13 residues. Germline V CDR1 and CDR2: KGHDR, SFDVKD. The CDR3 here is CATSEVELGWQFF. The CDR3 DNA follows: TGTGCCACCAGTGAAGTAGAACTGGGCTGGCAGTTCTTC.

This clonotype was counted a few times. The DNA for the CDR3 is TGTGCCAGCACCTACGGGGGGCTGAGCTACAATGAGCAGTTCTTC. The encoded protein is CASTYGGLSYNEQFF. V and J are TRBV7-2 and TRBJ2-1; a weak D match, TRBD2 (7 bases). The CDR3 has 15 residues. The germline V gene has CDR1 SGHTA and CDR2 FQGNSA. Trimming removed 7 bases at V and 3 bases at J, with 16 bases between.

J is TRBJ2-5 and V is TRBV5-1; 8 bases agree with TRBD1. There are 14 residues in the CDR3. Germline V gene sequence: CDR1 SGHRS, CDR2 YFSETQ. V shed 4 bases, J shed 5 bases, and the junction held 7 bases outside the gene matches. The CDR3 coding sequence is TGCGCCAGCAGCGCCGGACAGGGCAAGGAGACCCAGTACTTC. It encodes CASSAGQGKETQYF.

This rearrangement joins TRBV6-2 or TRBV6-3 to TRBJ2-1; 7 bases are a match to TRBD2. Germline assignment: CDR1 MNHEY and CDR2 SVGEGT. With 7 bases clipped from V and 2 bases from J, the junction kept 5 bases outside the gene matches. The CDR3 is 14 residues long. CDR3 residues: CASNEGGAYNEQFF. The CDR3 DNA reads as TGTGCCAGCAACGAGGGAGGGGCCTACAATGAGCAGTTCTTC.